A selection of T cell receptor beta chains follows, all from one sample in a study of blood T cell repertoires in COVID-19. Only in-frame clones appear in the TCRdb table, and some are missing; sequencing was by immunoSEQ multiplex PCR. The sample contains under 200,000 clones, roughly nine tenths of which appear only once. Sequences were obtained from peripheral blood. All receptors come from a young man with acute or convalescent COVID-19. Both conserved end residues are part of each CDR3. Each record gives: CDR3 protein, CDR3 DNA, V gene, clone size, J gene, D gene. The D gene is left open where the match is weak. The listing skips clone size in some rows; elsewhere it reads once, few, many or a size class.

CDR3aa: CASSRQGVGAEAFF
CDR3nt: TGTGCCAGTAGTAGACAGGGCGTTGGCGCTGAAGCTTTCTTT
v_gene: TRBV19
abundance: many
j_gene: TRBJ1-1
d_gene: TRBD1

CDR3aa: CASKKTGTSASKSTDTQYF
CDR3nt: TGTGCCAGCAAAAAAACCGGGACTAGCGCGTCGAAAAGCACAGATACGCAGTATTTT
v_gene: TRBV2
abundance: NA
j_gene: TRBJ2-3
d_gene: TRBD2

CDR3aa: CASSPQGANLNSGANVLTF
CDR3nt: TGCGCCAGCAGCCCCCAGGGGGCAAACCTAAACTCTGGGGCCAACGTCCTGACTTTC
v_gene: TRBV4-1
abundance: NA
j_gene: TRBJ2-6
d_gene: TRBD1

CDR3aa: CASSLGQYFQETQYF
CDR3nt: TGTGCCAGTAGTCTCGGACAGTACTTTCAAGAGACCCAGTACTTC
v_gene: TRBV19
abundance: NA
j_gene: TRBJ2-5
d_gene: NA

CDR3aa: CASSLNLRNSEAFF
CDR3nt: TGTGCCAGCAGCTTAAATCTACGAAATTCTGAAGCTTTCTTT
v_gene: TRBV7-3
abundance: NA
j_gene: TRBJ1-1
d_gene: NA

CDR3aa: CASSEILGTRKSTDTQYF
CDR3nt: TGTGCCAGCAGTGAAATTCTCGGGACAAGGAAGAGCACAGATACGCAGTATTTT
v_gene: TRBV2
abundance: NA
j_gene: TRBJ2-3
d_gene: NA

CDR3aa: CASSPLVTNTGELFF
CDR3nt: TGCGCCAGCAGCCCTCTAGTAACCAACACCGGGGAGCTGTTTTTT
v_gene: TRBV4-1
abundance: NA
j_gene: TRBJ2-2
d_gene: NA

CDR3aa: CASSILAGVGSGANVLTF
CDR3nt: TGTGCCAGTAGTATCTTGGCCGGGGTAGGGTCCGGGGCCAACGTCCTGACTTTC
v_gene: TRBV19
abundance: NA
j_gene: TRBJ2-6
d_gene: NA

CDR3aa: CASQGWSYGYTF
CDR3nt: TGTGCCAGCCAGGGGTGGAGCTATGGCTACACCTTC
v_gene: TRBV9
abundance: NA
j_gene: TRBJ1-2
d_gene: NA

CDR3aa: CASSLTQGGHQETQYF
CDR3nt: TGTGCCAGCAGCTTAACCCAGGGCGGACACCAAGAGACCCAGTACTTC
v_gene: TRBV7-2
abundance: NA
j_gene: TRBJ2-5
d_gene: NA

CDR3aa: CASRVHQQETQYF
CDR3nt: TGTGCCAGCAGGGTACACCAACAAGAGACCCAGTACTTC
v_gene: TRBV5-8
abundance: NA
j_gene: TRBJ2-5
d_gene: NA

CDR3aa: CASSRSGGGAETQYF
CDR3nt: TGTGCCAGCAGCCGCTCTGGCGGGGGGGCGGAGACCCAGTACTTC
v_gene: TRBV6-5
abundance: NA
j_gene: TRBJ2-5
d_gene: TRBD2

CDR3aa: CASSYAGIGNQPQHF
CDR3nt: TGTGCCAGCAGTTACGCAGGGATCGGCAATCAGCCCCAGCATTTT
v_gene: TRBV6-5
abundance: NA
j_gene: TRBJ1-5
d_gene: NA

CDR3aa: CASSSTGVDQPQHF
CDR3nt: TGTGCCAGCAGTTCTACAGGGGTGGATCAGCCCCAGCATTTT
v_gene: TRBV6-5
abundance: NA
j_gene: TRBJ1-5
d_gene: TRBD1

CDR3aa: CAWSTGQGDTEAFF
CDR3nt: TGTGCCTGGAGCACTGGACAGGGGGACACTGAAGCTTTCTTT
v_gene: TRBV30
abundance: NA
j_gene: TRBJ1-1
d_gene: TRBD1

CDR3aa: CASSLGQGEGQPQHF
CDR3nt: TGTGCCAGCAGCTTAGGACAGGGCGAGGGTCAGCCCCAGCATTTT
v_gene: TRBV11-2
abundance: NA
j_gene: TRBJ1-5
d_gene: TRBD1

CDR3aa: CASSQDDRTLYGYTF
CDR3nt: TGCGCCAGCAGCCAAGATGACCGGACTCTCTATGGCTACACCTTC
v_gene: TRBV4-1
abundance: NA
j_gene: TRBJ1-2
d_gene: NA

CDR3aa: CASSPSGDRDTGELFF
CDR3nt: TGTGCCAGCAGCCCCTCCGGGGACAGGGACACCGGGGAGCTGTTTTTT
v_gene: TRBV9
abundance: once
j_gene: TRBJ2-2
d_gene: TRBD1

CDR3aa: CAWSGAGGYSNQPQHF
CDR3nt: TGTGCCTGGAGTGGGGCAGGAGGCTATAGCAATCAGCCCCAGCATTTT
v_gene: TRBV30
abundance: NA
j_gene: TRBJ1-5
d_gene: NA

CDR3aa: CASSIGTANTEAFF
CDR3nt: TGTGCCAGCAGCATAGGGACAGCGAACACTGAAGCTTTCTTT
v_gene: TRBV7-3
abundance: NA
j_gene: TRBJ1-1
d_gene: TRBD1

CDR3aa: CASSARDTSTDTQYF
CDR3nt: TGTGCCAGTAGTGCCCGGGACACCAGCACAGATACGCAGTATTTT
v_gene: TRBV19
abundance: NA
j_gene: TRBJ2-3
d_gene: NA

CDR3aa: CASSGRTGANTEAFF
CDR3nt: TGTGCCAGCAGTGGACGAACAGGTGCGAACACTGAAGCTTTCTTT
v_gene: TRBV2
abundance: NA
j_gene: TRBJ1-1
d_gene: NA

CDR3aa: CASTDTRNQPQHF
CDR3nt: TGTGCCAGCACGGACACCAGAAATCAGCCCCAGCATTTT
v_gene: TRBV28
abundance: NA
j_gene: TRBJ1-5
d_gene: NA

CDR3aa: CASSQSELAFQHGELFF
CDR3nt: TGTGCCAGCAGCCAATCGGAACTAGCGTTTCAGCACGGGGAGCTGTTTTTT
v_gene: TRBV3-1/TRBV3-2
abundance: NA
j_gene: TRBJ2-2
d_gene: TRBD2